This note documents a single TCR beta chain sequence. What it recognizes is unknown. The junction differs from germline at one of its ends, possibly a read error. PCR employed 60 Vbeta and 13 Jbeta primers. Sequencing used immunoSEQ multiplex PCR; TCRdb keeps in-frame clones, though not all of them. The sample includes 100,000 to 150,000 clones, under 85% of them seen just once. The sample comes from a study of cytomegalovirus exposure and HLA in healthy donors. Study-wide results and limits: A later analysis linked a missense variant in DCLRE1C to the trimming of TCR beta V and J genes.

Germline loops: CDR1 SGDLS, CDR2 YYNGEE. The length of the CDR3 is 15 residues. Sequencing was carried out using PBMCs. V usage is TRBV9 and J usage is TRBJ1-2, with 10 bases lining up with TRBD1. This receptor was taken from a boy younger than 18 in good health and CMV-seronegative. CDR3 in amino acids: CASSYTGTGVGGYPF. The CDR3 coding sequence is TGTGCCAGCAGCTATACCGGGACAGGGGTCGGTGGCTACCCCTTC.